This TCR beta chain was sequenced in a study of OX40 agonist ivuxolimab in advanced cancers. Study-wide background: Clinicians treated patients with ivuxolimab, an agonistic anti-OX40 (CD134) antibody.

Study-wide findings and caveats: Doses of 0.1 to 3.0 mg/kg were accompanied by clonal expansion of CD4+ and CD8+ blood T cells by week 6.

Sequenced by immunoSEQ multiplex PCR; TCRdb stores in-frame clones only, minus some. The profile shows some 70,000 clones, about nine tenths of them singletons. Notes on this clone: The target antigen is unknown.

CDR3 length: 17 amino acids. CDR1 and CDR2 from the germline V gene are MGHDK and SYGVNS. Trimming took off 3 bases at V and 2 bases at J, with 16 bases between the two ends. This chain uses TRBV25-1 with TRBJ2-2; D may be TRBD1 (6 bases). The sample in question was CD4+ or CD8+ T cells sorted from blood, obtained in a trial of the OX40 agonist ivuxolimab. This TCR was recovered from an adult with an advanced solid tumor such as melanoma, head and neck, liver or kidney cancer. The CDR3 DNA reads TGTGCCAGCAGTGAGTTTAGGACAGCCCAAAACACCGGGGAGCTGTTTTTT. It specifies CASSEFRTAQNTGELFF. Based on the CDR3 plus reference TRBV25-1 and TRBJ2-2, the full variable domain is EADIYQTPRYLVIGTGKKITLECSQTMGHDKMYWYQQDPGMELHLIHYSYGVNSTEKGDLSSESTVSRIRTEHFPLTLESARPSHTSQYLCASSEFRTAQNTGELFFGEGSRLTVL.